The T cell receptor beta chain under discussion was sequenced for a study of prognosis after radiotherapy for stage I lung cancer (dated by TCRdb to the early 2020s). Regarding the study in general: Between early 2018 and early 2019, roughly 18 patients with stage I NSCLC were enrolled in Nanjing, China. There were roughly 15 patients with newly diagnosed primary stage I lung tumors and five patients with oligometastatic NSCLC after surgical resection of the primary tumor. Every patient was regarded as medically inoperable, because of comorbidities in around eleven cases and refusal of surgery in 6 or 7 cases. Ages in the cohort of about a dozen men and 6 or 7 women ranged from about 50 to 85 years, with a median of 74. Tumor histology was squamous cell carcinoma in roughly 7 patients and adenocarcinoma in about a dozen. Using image-guided IMRT or VMAT, SBRT was delivered in 3 to 5 fractions at a biologically effective dose of at least 100 Gy. SBRT was not combined with any concurrent therapy in any patient. Distant metastases were developed by four of the 19 patients after SBRT, at a median of around seven months, whereas no significant progression was observed in the other 15 patients. This study profiled peripheral blood TCR beta repertoires from stage I NSCLC patients before and after stereotactic body radiotherapy and linked the repertoires to distant failure. The study took one blood sample before SBRT and one after SBRT from each of 19 patients and sequenced all 40 or so samples.

Two rounds of multiplex PCR on genomic DNA were used to amplify the TCR beta CDR3 region. In the first PCR round, primers specific to each TRBV and TRBJ gene were used, and the primer sequences were filed in Chinese patent CN105087789A. Universal primers were used in the second PCR round. The Roche High Pure PCR Template Preparation Kit was used to extract genomic DNA from frozen PBMCs. Libraries were sequenced paired-end with 151 bp reads on an Illumina HiSeq 3000. In the source study's methods: Raw reads lacking the multiplex PCR primer sequences were removed with CutAdapt. High-quality paired reads were merged into contigs with PEAR. By alignment to reference sequences, MiXCR assigned TRB V, D and J gene segments to each contig. To remove sequencing errors, CDR3 sequences were clustered according to base quality and sequence similarity. Shannon entropy, normalized by the natural log of the productive TCR sequence number, served as the measure of diversity. Clonality was defined as one minus Shannon entropy divided by the natural log of the number of unique clonotypes. The Youden index of ROC curves was used to select progression-free survival cut-offs for repertoire metrics, and analyses were performed in R 3.5.3. TCRdb trimmed the raw reads at Q25, called clones with MiXCR and kept productive beta chains. Every CDR3 protein is listed once, alongside the most common genes and DNA of its rows. It is TCRdb's table, rather than the study itself, that gives the V and J calls and clone size. This sample is represented by 9,000 to 13,000 distinct CDR3 sequences; roughly 51% of them were singletons. Of the sample, over 7% falls within the top ten clones.

The CDR3 measures 10 amino acids from cysteine to phenylalanine. Only the CDR3 portion is preserved as DNA: 30 bases, with reading frame beginning at the first base. From the germline V gene (reference sequence), CDR1 is LNHDA and CDR2 is SQIVND. Trimming at the junction amounts to 7 bases on V and 6 bases on J, and the germline ends lie 4 bases apart. This clonotype counts as medium-sized (0.01 to 0.1%). Its antigen remains unidentified. Base qualities are missing; no much larger clone stands one base away. All patients had node-negative disease on CT and PET/CT, and none had a history of other malignancies or prior chemotherapy or radiotherapy. Six milliliters of peripheral venous blood were drawn into EDTA tubes at each of two time points. PBMCs were isolated by Ficoll-Paque Plus density-gradient centrifugation. Right after collection, samples were kept at -80 degrees C until analysis. The paper's findings and limits, for the study overall: Limitations of the study included a small cohort and short follow-up, and the study findings need independent validation. Post-SBRT Shannon entropy and its change from baseline were lower in patients who developed distant metastases; baseline Shannon entropy was not associated with metastases. No adjustment for multiple comparisons was applied to any of the reported P values. Differences by metastasis status were reportedly seen in TRBV and TRBJ usage frequencies, involving two V genes at baseline and, after SBRT, under 10 V genes and two J genes. No determination of tumor specificity was made for expanded TCR clones. After SBRT, the count of unique TCR clones dropped from a median of approximately 10,000 beforehand to nearly 7,000 afterward (Wilcoxon paired P=0.011).

The material sequenced was PBMCs, taken before or after stereotactic body radiation therapy (not recorded which). The receptor's source is a donor of 50 years or more with non-small cell lung cancer. This chain is built from TRBV19 and TRBJ2-1; too little of a D gene remains to name it. The encoded CDR3 is CASKGNEQFF. The base sequence is TGTGCCAGTAAGGGCAATGAGCAGTTCTTC. Outside the CDR3, residues come from the reference TRBV19 and TRBJ2-1 proteins, so the full variable domain is: DGGITQSPKYLFRKEGQNVTLSCEQNLNHDAMYWYRQDPGQGLRLIYYSQIVNDFQKGDIAEGYSVSREKKESFPLTVTSAQKNPTAFYLCASKGNEQFFGPGTRLTVL.